The entry below gives a single T cell receptor beta chain sequence along with its context. Its antigen is unidentified. Per germline, CDR1 SGDLS and CDR2 YYNGEE. The CDR3 runs to 12 residues. The V end was cut by 0 bases, the J end by 10 bases, with 8 bases between. The method was immunoSEQ multiplex PCR; TCRdb's version includes in-frame clones alone and lacks a portion of them. In the table there are 2 million to 2.5 million clones, 85% to 95% of which are singletons. The sample is drawn from a study of shared clonotypes between healthy human individuals. Study conclusions and caveats: Clonotype sharing among donors likely depends on sequencing depth. Sorted-subset samples were not fully sequenced, rarefaction indicated.

Sequencing used naive CD4+ T cells from PBMCs. Subset meaning: CD45RA+ positively selected. This chain uses TRBV9 with TRBJ2-1; possible D gene TRBD2, 5 bases. The TCR comes from a man aged 18 to 29 in good health. Some clones in this sample may be carry-over from other donors' samples. The CDR3 spells CASSVGDYEQFF. In DNA, the CDR3 is TGTGCCAGCAGCGTAGGTGACTACGAGCAGTTCTTC.